The rows below give T cell receptor beta chains drawn from one sample of a study of CXCR3-negative and CXCR3-positive naive CD8 T cells. No DNA is given; TCRdb re-called the 5' RACE reads and lists each CDR3 protein once. This table lists about 120,000 distinct CDR3 sequences. Source material: naive CXCR3+ CD8+ T cells from blood. These receptors were taken from a human donor in good health. Some clones in this sample may be carry-over from other donors' samples. The CDR3 runs from the conserved cysteine through the conserved F or W.

j_call v_call cdr3_aa
TRBJ2-1 TRBV7-2 CASLGTVNEQFF
TRBJ1-1 TRBV15 CATSRVRAGAEAFF
TRBJ2-7 TRBV7-9 CASSSSHGTGYDEQYF
TRBJ1-1 TRBV2 CASSFPGRENTEAFF
TRBJ1-2 TRBV13 CASSPGQGVGYTF
TRBJ1-1 TRBV3-1 CASSQENRDTEALF
TRBJ2-3 TRBV20-1 CSARDIQGVSDTQYF
TRBJ1-1 TRBV16 CASSTDRSYFTEAFF
TRBJ1-1 TRBV11-2 CASSAGRLNTEAFF
TRBJ2-5 TRBV18 CASSPTNEETQYF
TRBJ2-1 TRBV20-1 CSAQDRESYNEQFF
TRBJ2-3 TRBV5-1 CASSLVGTSTDTQYF
TRBJ2-1 TRBV2 CASSVHGTDINEQFF
TRBJ2-1 TRBV7-9 CASSLQTGSSYSEQFF
TRBJ2-1 TRBV18 CASSPPVTERHEQFF
TRBJ1-2 TRBV28 CASSFSPPRGGGYTF
TRBJ2-3 TRBV12-3/TRBV12-4 CASSLAMQGSDTQYF
TRBJ2-1 TRBV12-3/TRBV12-4 CASSLARGSGLYNEQFF
TRBJ2-7 TRBV11-2 CASSLARSSYEQYF
TRBJ2-2 TRBV3-1 CASSPRLAGVSGELFF
TRBJ2-3 TRBV11-1 CASSITGVRDTQYF
TRBJ2-7 TRBV5-4 CASSETPSGGDEQYF
TRBJ2-3 TRBV9 CASSEGITSTDTQYF